This TCR beta chain appears in the sequencing data of a study of T-cell memory formation after mild COVID-19. Overall study results and limits: CM and EM subsets held most contracting CD4+ clones; EMRA held CD8+ ones.

The CDR3 has 15 amino acids. The V and J ends lost 2 bases and 6 bases respectively, with 14 bases between them. The germline gives CDR1 KGHSH, CDR2 LQKENI. One entry per CDR3 protein, called by TCRdb with MiXCR from the 5' RACE reads. The repertoire holds fewer than 700,000 distinct CDR3 sequences, with approximately 19% as singletons. Turning to this clonotype: Its target is unknown.

This chain connects TRBV18 to TRBJ2-1; D is uncertain. The receptor's source is an adult woman who had mild COVID-19 (a few samples of this study predate the infection). Cell type and time point are not known. The sample comprised PBMCs or a T cell subset sorted from them (not recorded which). The CDR3 is CASSPALSGSNEQFF. As DNA, the CDR3 is TGTGCCAGCTCACCAGCACTATCGGGTAGCAATGAGCAGTTCTTC.